The sequence of this TCR beta chain was determined in a study of OX40 agonist ivuxolimab in advanced cancers. Whole-study context: Checkpoint inhibitors had been given previously to roughly 36% of patients. The study, taken as a whole, reports: Among patients with partial responses at 0.1-3.0 mg/kg, clonal expansion was among the lowest. CD8+ T cells showed, on average, more clonal expansion than CD4+ cells.

Points on this clone: Antigen: not known.

This table comes from immunoSEQ multiplex PCR, and its TCRdb copy is limited to in-frame clones, with some not included. The repertoire includes tens of thousands of clones, 75% to 90% of them detected once, and more than 1.5% sits in the top ten. CDR1 is LNHDA, CDR2 SQIVND, per germline (reference sequence). The V end lost 5 bases, the J end lost 0 bases, and 8 bases lay between the germline ends. CDR3 size: 14 residues. The sequencing here drew on CD4+ or CD8+ T cells sorted from blood, taken in a trial of the OX40 agonist ivuxolimab. The source of this sequence is an adult with an advanced solid tumor such as melanoma, head and neck, liver or kidney cancer. The chain is built from TRBV19 and TRBJ1-3; D remains ambiguous. For the CDR3, the DNA is TGTGCCAGTAGTGTTGGCCTCTCTGGAAACACCATATATTTT. Its translation is CASSVGLSGNTIYF.